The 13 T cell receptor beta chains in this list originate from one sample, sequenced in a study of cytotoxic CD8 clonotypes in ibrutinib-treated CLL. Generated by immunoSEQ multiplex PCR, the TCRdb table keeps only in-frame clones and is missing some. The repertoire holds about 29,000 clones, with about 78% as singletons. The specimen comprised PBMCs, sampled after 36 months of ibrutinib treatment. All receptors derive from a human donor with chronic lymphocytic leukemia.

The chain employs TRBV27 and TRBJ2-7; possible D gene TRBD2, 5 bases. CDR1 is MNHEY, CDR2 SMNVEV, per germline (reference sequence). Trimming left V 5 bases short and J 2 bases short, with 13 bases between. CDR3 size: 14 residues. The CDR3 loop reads CASSPRDSAYEQYF. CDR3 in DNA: TGTGCCAGCAGTCCCCGGGATTCGGCCTACGAGCAGTACTTC.

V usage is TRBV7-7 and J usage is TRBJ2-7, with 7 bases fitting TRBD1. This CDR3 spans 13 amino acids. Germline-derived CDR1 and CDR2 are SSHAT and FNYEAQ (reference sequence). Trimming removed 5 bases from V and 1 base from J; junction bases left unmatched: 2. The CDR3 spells CASSPGQSYEQYF. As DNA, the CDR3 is TGTGCCAGCAGCCCGGGACAGTCCTACGAGCAGTACTTC.

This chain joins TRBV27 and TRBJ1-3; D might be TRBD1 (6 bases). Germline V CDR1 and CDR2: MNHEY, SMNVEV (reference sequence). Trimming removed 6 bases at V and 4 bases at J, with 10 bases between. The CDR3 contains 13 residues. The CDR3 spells CASSTGSGNTIYF. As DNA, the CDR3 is TGTGCCAGCAGCACAGGGTCAGGAAACACCATATATTTT.

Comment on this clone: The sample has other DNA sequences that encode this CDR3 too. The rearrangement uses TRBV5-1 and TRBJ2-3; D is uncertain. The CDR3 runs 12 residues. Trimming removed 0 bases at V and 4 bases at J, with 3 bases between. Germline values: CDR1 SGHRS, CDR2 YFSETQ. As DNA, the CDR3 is TGCGCCAGCAGCTTGGGCGCAGATACGCAGTATTTT. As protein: CASSLGADTQYF.

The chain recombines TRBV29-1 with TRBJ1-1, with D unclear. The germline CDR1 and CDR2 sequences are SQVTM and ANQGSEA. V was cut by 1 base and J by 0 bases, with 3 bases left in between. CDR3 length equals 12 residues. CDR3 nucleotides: TGCAGCGTTGAAGGCATGAACACTGAAGCTTTCTTT. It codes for CSVEGMNTEAFF.

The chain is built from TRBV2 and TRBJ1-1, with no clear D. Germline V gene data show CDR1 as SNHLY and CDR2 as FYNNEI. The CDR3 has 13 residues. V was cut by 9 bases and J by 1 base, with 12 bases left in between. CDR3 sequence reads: CARDGPGNTEAFF. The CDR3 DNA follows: TGTGCCAGAGATGGGCCCGGGAACACTGAAGCTTTCTTT.

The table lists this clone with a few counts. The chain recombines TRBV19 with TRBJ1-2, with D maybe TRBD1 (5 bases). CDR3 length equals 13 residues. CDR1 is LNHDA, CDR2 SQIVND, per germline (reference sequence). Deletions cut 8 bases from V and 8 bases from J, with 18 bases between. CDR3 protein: CASSLRGVGGYTF. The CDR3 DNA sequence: TGTGCCAGTTCGCTGCGGGGGGTAGGCGGCTACACCTTC.

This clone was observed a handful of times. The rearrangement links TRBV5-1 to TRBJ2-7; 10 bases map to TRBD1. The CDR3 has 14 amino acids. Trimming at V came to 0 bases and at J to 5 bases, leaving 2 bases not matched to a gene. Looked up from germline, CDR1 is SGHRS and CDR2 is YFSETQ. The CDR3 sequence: CASSLETGGDEQYF. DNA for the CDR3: TGCGCCAGCAGCTTGGAGACAGGGGGCGACGAGCAGTACTTC.

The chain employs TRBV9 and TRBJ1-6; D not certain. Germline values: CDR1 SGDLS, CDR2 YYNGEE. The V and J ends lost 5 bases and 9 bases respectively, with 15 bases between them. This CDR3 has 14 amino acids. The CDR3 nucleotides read TGTGCCAGCAGGCCGGACTCCTCAGGTTCACCCCTCCACTTT. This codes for CASRPDSSGSPLHF. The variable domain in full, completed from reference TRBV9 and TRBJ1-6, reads DSGVTQTPKHLITATGQRVTLRCSPRSGDLSVYWYQQSLDQGLQFLIQYYNGEERAKGNILERFSAQQFPDLHSELNLSSLELGDSALYFCASRPDSSGSPLHFGNGTRLTVT.

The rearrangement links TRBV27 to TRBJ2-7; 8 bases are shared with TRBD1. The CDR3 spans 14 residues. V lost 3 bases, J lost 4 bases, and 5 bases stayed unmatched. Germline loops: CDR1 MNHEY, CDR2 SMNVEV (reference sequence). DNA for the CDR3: TGTGCCAGCAGTTTGTTCAGGGGGCAGTACGAGCAGTACTTC. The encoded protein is CASSLFRGQYEQYF.

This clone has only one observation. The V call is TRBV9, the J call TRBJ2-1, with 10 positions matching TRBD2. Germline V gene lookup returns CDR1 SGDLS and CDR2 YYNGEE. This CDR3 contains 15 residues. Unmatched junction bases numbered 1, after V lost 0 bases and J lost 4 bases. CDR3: CASSVASGGYNEQFF. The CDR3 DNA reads TGTGCCAGCAGCGTAGCTAGCGGGGGTTACAATGAGCAGTTCTTC.

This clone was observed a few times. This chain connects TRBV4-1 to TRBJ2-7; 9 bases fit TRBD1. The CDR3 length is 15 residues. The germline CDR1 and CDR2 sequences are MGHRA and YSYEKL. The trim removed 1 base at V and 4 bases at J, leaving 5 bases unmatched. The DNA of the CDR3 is TGCGCCAGCAGCCAAGGGGACAGGGTATTATACGAGCAGTACTTC. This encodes CASSQGDRVLYEQYF.

CDR3 in DNA: TGTGCCAGTAGTATCGGAGCAACTAATGAAAAACTGTTTTTT. It yields the protein CASSIGATNEKLFF. The gene calls are TRBV19 and TRBJ1-4; D uncertain. Germline-derived CDR1 and CDR2 are LNHDA and SQIVND (reference sequence). The CDR3 has 14 residues. The V end lost 3 bases, the J end lost 0 bases, and 5 bases lay between the germline ends.